Below are 21 T cell receptor beta chains sequenced from a single sample in a study of T cell responses to AZD1222 COVID-19 vaccine. Some clones are missing from TCRdb's copy, which holds only in-frame ones; the method was immunoSEQ multiplex PCR. The repertoire holds more than 95,000 clones, roughly nine tenths seen once, with approximately 30% in the top ten. The sequences come from peripheral blood, collected on day 0 of AZD1222 vaccination. The receptors come from an adult in good health.

This clone was detected only once. This chain links TRBV27 with TRBJ1-4; no clear D gene. Trimming removed 0 bases from V and 0 bases from J, with 17 bases in between. Germline-derived CDR1 and CDR2 are MNHEY and SMNVEV (reference sequence). The CDR3 length is 19 residues. The CDR3 DNA is TGTGCCAGCAGTTTATCGAGGTGGCAGGCCGGGGCAACTAATGAAAAACTGTTTTTT. The encoded protein is CASSLSRWQAGATNEKLFF.

This rearrangement joins TRBV18 to TRBJ2-1; 7 positions agree with TRBD1. Germline values: CDR1 KGHSH, CDR2 LQKENI. With 4 bases clipped from V and 7 bases from J, the junction kept 4 bases outside the gene matches. CDR3 length: 13 amino acids. CDR3: CASSQGARNEQFF. Written as DNA, the CDR3 is TGTGCCAGCTCACAGGGGGCCCGGAATGAGCAGTTCTTC.

This clone was found a few times. The genes are TRBV5-4 and TRBJ2-2; D is unresolved. Germline V gives CDR1 SGHNT, CDR2 YYREEE (reference sequence). The CDR3 consists of 15 residues. Between the trimmed V and J ends, which lost 4 bases and 1 base, there was a span of 11 bases. Here the CDR3 reads CASSHPGLNTGELFF. The CDR3 DNA reads as TGTGCCAGCAGCCACCCGGGCTTGAACACCGGGGAGCTGTTTTTT.

V usage is TRBV6-5 and J usage is TRBJ2-7; D might be TRBD2 (5 bases). V lost 7 bases, J lost 6 bases, and 19 bases lay in between. This CDR3 is built from 14 residues. Germline CDR1 MNHEY, CDR2 SVGAGI. The CDR3 DNA reads as TGTGCCAGCACCGCGGGTTACCCGGTGGGCGAGCAGTACTTC. Its translation: CASTAGYPVGEQYF.

This clone turned up a few times. A junction boundary mismatches the germline segment, possibly from a read error. V gene TRBV20-1 combines with J gene TRBJ1-2, with a possible D match to TRBD1 (6 bases). Germline CDR1 is DFQATT and CDR2 is SNEGSKA (reference sequence). The CDR3 is 11 residues long. In nucleotides, the CDR3 is TGTCAAACGCCGGGGGGCGAAGGCTACACCTTC. Translating it yields CQTPGGEGYTF.

The chain joins TRBV5-1 to TRBJ1-2, with 8 bases that match TRBD1. Germline V CDR1 and CDR2: SGHRS, YFSETQ. The ends lost 4 bases at V and 6 bases at J; junction bases unmatched: 11. CDR3 length: 15 amino acids. DNA of the CDR3: TGCGCCAGCAGCAACAAAGACAGGGGAGGGAATGGCTACACCTTC. Its translation: CASSNKDRGGNGYTF. The variable domain in full, completed from reference TRBV5-1 and TRBJ1-2, reads KAGVTQTPRYLIKTRGQQVTLSCSPISGHRSVSWYQQTPGQGLQFLFEYFSETQRNKGNFPGRFSGRQFSNSRSEMNVSTLELGDSALYLCASSNKDRGGNGYTFGSGTRLTVV.

V and J are TRBV7-8 and TRBJ2-1; D not certain. Germline lookup yields CDR1 SGHVS and CDR2 FQNEAQ. There are 15 residues in the CDR3. The CDR3 DNA reads TGTAGTACCCGCCCTACATCGAGCTCCTACAATGAGCAGTTCTTC. Amino acids: CSTRPTSSSYNEQFF.

V gene TRBV5-6 combines with J gene TRBJ2-1; 13 nucleotides match TRBD2. The CDR3 extends over 17 amino acids. The V and J ends lost 1 base and 4 bases, in that order; junction bases with no gene match: 5. Germline assignment: CDR1 SGHDT and CDR2 YYEEEE. DNA for the CDR3: TGTGCCAGCAGCTTGACTAGCGGGGGGGCACTATACAATGAGCAGTTCTTC. Translating it yields CASSLTSGGALYNEQFF.

The chain recombines TRBV6-5 with TRBJ1-2; 7 nucleotides align to TRBD1. This CDR3 spans 13 amino acids. With 2 bases clipped from V and 8 bases from J, the junction kept 5 bases outside the gene matches. CDR1 is MNHEY and CDR2 is SVGAGI in the germline V gene. The CDR3 protein is CASSYTRQGGYTF. The CDR3 DNA sequence: TGTGCCAGCAGTTACACTAGACAGGGCGGCTACACCTTC.

Comment on this clone: The same CDR3 is also encoded by other DNA sequences in this sample. This CDR3 is CASSVSGGYEQYF. For the CDR3, the DNA is TGTGCCAGCAGCGTTAGCGGGGGTTACGAGCAGTACTTC. This sequence joins TRBV9 and TRBJ2-7; the match to TRBD2 covers 9 bases. This CDR3 has 13 amino acids. J was trimmed by 4 bases and V by 2 bases; bases with no gene match: 1. The germline gives CDR1 SGDLS, CDR2 YYNGEE.

This chain joins TRBV13 and TRBJ1-6, with D maybe TRBD1 (6 bases). Germline V gene data show CDR1 as PRHDT and CDR2 as FYEKMQ (reference sequence). The V end was cut by 0 bases, the J end by 0 bases, with 18 bases between. The CDR3 loop spans 20 amino acids. CDR3 protein: CASSLGPGTPRSSYNSPLHF. Written as DNA, the CDR3 is TGTGCCAGCAGCTTAGGCCCCGGGACACCCAGGAGCTCCTATAATTCACCCCTCCACTTT.

The chain uses TRBV19 and TRBJ2-7; D perhaps matches TRBD1 (6 bases). CDR1 is LNHDA, CDR2 SQIVND, per germline (reference sequence). With 10 bases removed from V and 5 bases from J, the gap between germline ends came to 24 bases. This CDR3 comprises 15 residues. The CDR3, as DNA: TGTGCCACCTCCGGTGGGGAAGGGGGAAGGAACGAGCAGTACTTC. Amino acid sequence: CATSGGEGGRNEQYF.

The chain has TRBV29-1 and TRBJ2-7; maybe TRBD1 (6 bases). This CDR3 has 15 residues. Trimming shortened V by 0 bases and J by 7 bases, and 19 bases separated the two germline ends. CDR1 is SQVTM, CDR2 ANQGSEA, per germline. Written as DNA, the CDR3 is TGCAGCGTTGAAGAAGAAGGTGACAGGCTATGGGAGCAGTACTTC. Encoded protein: CSVEEEGDRLWEQYF.

This sequence joins TRBV5-1 and TRBJ2-7; 9 bases match TRBD1. Looked up from germline, CDR1 is SGHRS and CDR2 is YFSETQ. V lost 4 bases to trimming and J lost 7 bases; unmatched junction nucleotides: 9. The CDR3 extends over 14 amino acids. The DNA of the CDR3 is TGCGCCAGCAGCCCACAGGGGGCCATGGGGGAGCAGTACTTC. Translated: CASSPQGAMGEQYF.

The chain couples TRBV9 to TRBJ2-2; TRBD2 is a possible D gene (6 bases). V was pared by 1 base and J by 3 bases, with 13 bases between. CDR1 and CDR2 from the germline V gene are SGDLS and YYNGEE. This CDR3 contains 16 residues. The chain's CDR3 is CASSVSGLVHTGELFF. The CDR3 DNA sequence: TGTGCCAGCAGCGTAAGCGGGCTAGTTCACACCGGGGAGCTGTTTTTT.

The chain recombines TRBV3-1 (or the pseudogene TRBV3-2) with TRBJ2-5, with TRBD2 matching 9 bases. Germline V CDR1 and CDR2: LGHDT, YNNKEL (reference sequence). The CDR3 has 19 amino acids. Trimming at V came to 0 bases and at J to 5 bases, leaving 16 bases not matched to a gene. The CDR3 reads CASSQESLGREGIFETQYF. The CDR3 nucleotides are TGTGCCAGCAGCCAAGAATCACTCGGGCGGGAGGGGATATTTGAGACCCAGTACTTC.

V usage is TRBV21-1 and J usage is TRBJ2-1; the table's D call, TRBD2, was not checked against the DNA. TRBV21-1 is a listed pseudogene. The CDR3 sequence is 16 residues long. The CDR3 loop is CASSKGSGGRDNEQFF. CDR3 DNA: TGTGCCAGCAGCAAAGGAAGCGGGGGTAGAGACAATGAGCAGTTCTTC.

This chain uses TRBV5-8 with TRBJ2-1; D is perhaps TRBD1 or TRBD2 (5 bases each). The CDR3 runs to 12 residues. CDR1 and CDR2 (germline): SGHTS, YDEGEE. Between the trimmed V and J ends, which lost 0 bases and 15 bases, there was a span of 13 bases. CDR3 in DNA: TGTGCCAGCAGCTTGGTATCGGCAGGGAGGTTCTTC. As protein: CASSLVSAGRFF.

The chain links TRBV7-2 to TRBJ1-1, with a possible D match to TRBD1 (6 bases). The germline CDR1 and CDR2 sequences are SGHTA and FQGNSA. The V end was cut by 5 bases, the J end by 3 bases, with 13 bases between. CDR3 length equals 14 residues. The CDR3 region is CASSPHREDTEAFF. Written as DNA, the CDR3 is TGTGCCAGCAGCCCACACAGGGAGGACACTGAAGCTTTCTTT.

This clone showed up just a few times. The chain combines TRBV19 with TRBJ1-2; 7 bases are a match to TRBD1. The CDR3 spans 13 residues. The germline V gene has CDR1 LNHDA and CDR2 SQIVND (reference sequence). Losses at the gene ends were 5 bases for V and 8 bases for J; bases not matched to a gene: 8. DNA of the CDR3: TGTGCCAGTAGTCCGCGGGACAGAGGGGGCTACACCTTC. Translation gives CASSPRDRGGYTF. The full variable domain, its missing parts supplied by reference TRBV19 and TRBJ1-2, is DGGITQSPKYLFRKEGQNVTLSCEQNLNHDAMYWYRQDPGQGLRLIYYSQIVNDFQKGDIAEGYSVSREKKESFPLTVTSAQKNPTAFYLCASSPRDRGGYTFGSGTRLTVV.

The gene calls are TRBV13 and TRBJ1-6; a possible D gene is TRBD1 (5 bases). The V end lost 0 bases, the J end lost 3 bases, and 12 bases lay between the germline ends. The CDR3 covers 17 residues. The germline gives CDR1 PRHDT, CDR2 FYEKMQ (reference sequence). The CDR3 DNA reads TGTGCCAGCAGCTTAGGGTCCGGGGGTGGCTATAATTCACCCCTCCACTTT. It codes for CASSLGSGGGYNSPLHF.